Listed below are T cell receptor beta chains from one sample, sequenced in a study of beta chain features in type 1 diabetes. The table came from immunoSEQ multiplex PCR; TCRdb's copy has only in-frame clones and leaves some out. Among 50,000 or so clones listed, roughly 39% were seen once. Sequenced input: Tregs from blood. The receptors here all came from a man aged 25 to 45 with type 1 diabetes. CDR3s include the opening cysteine and the closing phenylalanine or tryptophan. D genes are given only for firm matches. Clone sizes are given selectively: once, few, many, or a class where the clone is expanded.

NA | TRBJ2-1 | TRBV2 | NA | CASTPGSYNEQFF | TGTGCCAGCACACCGGGGTCCTACAATGAGCAGTTCTTC
NA | TRBJ2-1 | TRBV7-2 | NA | CASSLVPDNEQFF | TGTGCCAGCAGCTTAGTTCCAGACAATGAGCAGTTCTTC
NA | TRBJ1-6 | TRBV7-9 | NA | CASGQSSYNSPLHF | TGTGCCAGCGGACAGAGCTCCTATAATTCACCCCTCCACTTT
NA | TRBJ2-2 | TRBV6-5 | NA | CASIPSATNTGELFF | TGTGCCAGCATACCTAGCGCAACAAACACCGGGGAGCTGTTTTTT
NA | TRBJ2-1 | TRBV1 | NA | CTSSQPTRADEQFF | TGCACCAGCAGCCAACCTACTAGGGCCGATGAGCAGTTCTTC
TRBD2 | TRBJ2-5 | TRBV18 | NA | CASSPGLAGAETQYF | TGTGCCAGCTCACCGGGACTAGCGGGAGCGGAGACCCAGTACTTC
NA | TRBJ1-1 | TRBV29-1 | NA | CSVEARVAFF | TGCAGCGTTGAAGCGAGGGTTGCTTTCTTT
NA | TRBJ2-5 | TRBV5-1 | few | CASSPSQQGSQETQYF | TGCGCCAGCAGCCCCTCACAACAGGGATCGCAAGAGACCCAGTACTTC
TRBD1 | TRBJ1-1 | TRBV6-1 | NA | CASRGPTEAFF | TGTGCCAGTAGGGGGCCCACTGAAGCTTTCTTT
NA | TRBJ2-7 | TRBV7-2 | NA | CASSLQGYEQYF | TGTGCCAGCAGCTTACAGGGCTACGAGCAGTACTTC
NA | TRBJ2-7 | TRBV28 | few | CASSLTGPLYEQYF | TGTGCCAGCAGTTTGACAGGCCCCCTCTACGAGCAGTACTTC
TRBD2 | TRBJ2-3 | TRBV10-3 | NA | CALSPTSGLSTDTQYF | TGTGCCCTATCCCCGACTAGCGGGCTTAGCACAGATACGCAGTATTTT
TRBD1 | TRBJ2-2 | TRBV6-1 | NA | CASRGQGGNTGELFF | TGTGCCAGCAGGGGACAGGGGGGGAACACCGGGGAGCTGTTTTTT
TRBD2 | TRBJ2-7 | TRBV27 | NA | CASSSSGIYSYEQYF | TGTGCCAGCAGTTCAAGCGGGATCTACTCCTACGAGCAGTACTTC
NA | TRBJ2-2 | TRBV7-7 | few | CASSLASTGELFF | TGTGCTAGCAGTTTGGCATCCACCGGGGAGCTGTTTTTT
NA | TRBJ1-5 | TRBV7-8 | few | CASSLGEQPQHF | TGTGCCAGCAGCTTGGGAGAACAGCCCCAGCATTTT
TRBD2 | TRBJ2-1 | TRBV5-1 | few | CASSFIAGAGIMNEQFF | TGCGCCAGCAGCTTCATTGCAGGAGCGGGAATCATGAATGAGCAGTTCTTC